Listed here is a single T cell receptor (beta chain). Primers: 60 Vbeta forward and 13 Jbeta reverse. Here immunoSEQ multiplex PCR was the method, and the copy in TCRdb shows in-frame clones only, minus some. The profile shows around 160,000 clones, under 85% of them singletons. This specimen belongs to a study of cytomegalovirus exposure and HLA in healthy donors. CDR1 and CDR2 (germline): SGHRS, YFSETQ. Between the trimmed V and J ends, which lost 4 bases and 5 bases, there was a span of 13 bases. The CDR3 consists of 14 residues. Sequenced input: PBMCs. The TCR comes from a man aged 50 to 60 in good health and CMV-seropositive. The rearrangement links TRBV5-1 to TRBJ2-1; possible D gene TRBD2, 5 bases. The CDR3 nucleotides read TGCGCCAGCAGCCTTCTCGGGAACAACAATGAGCAGTTCTTC. Its translation is CASSLLGNNNEQFF.